This TCR beta chain is drawn from a study of blood T cell repertoires in COVID-19. About the research overall: Italy, Spain and the United States were the sources of the convalescent and acute COVID-19 samples. From T cells, B-cell-depleted T cells, or PBMCs came the material, which was cDNA or gDNA.

The V gene lost 4 bases and the J gene lost 5 bases, with 13 bases spanning the gap. The CDR3 contains 13 residues. Germline CDR1 and CDR2: SGDLS and YYNGEE. As handled by the study authors: Amplified reference gene primers provided the basis for estimating nucleated cell counts. Assay used: immunoSEQ multiplex PCR; TCRdb lists only in-frame clones, some missing. V and J calls and clone size are as listed in that table; D and trimming were resolved from the DNA. The profile shows 150,000 to 200,000 clones, about 81% of them singletons. The chain employs TRBV9 and TRBJ2-7; TRBD1 might be the D (6 bases). Sample: peripheral blood. This receptor was obtained from a human donor in a cohort sampled during active COVID-19. The CDR3 is CASSPRGGNEQYF. The DNA for the CDR3 is TGTGCCAGCAGCCCGAGAGGGGGAAACGAGCAGTACTTC.